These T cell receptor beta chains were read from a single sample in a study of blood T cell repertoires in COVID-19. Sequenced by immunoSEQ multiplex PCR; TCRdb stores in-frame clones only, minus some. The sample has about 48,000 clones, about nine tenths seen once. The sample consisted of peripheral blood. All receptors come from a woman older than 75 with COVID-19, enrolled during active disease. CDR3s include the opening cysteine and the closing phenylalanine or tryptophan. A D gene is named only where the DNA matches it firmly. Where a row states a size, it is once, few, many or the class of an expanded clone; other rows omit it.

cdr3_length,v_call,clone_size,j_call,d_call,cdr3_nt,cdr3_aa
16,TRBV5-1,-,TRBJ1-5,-,TGCGCCAGCAGCTTGGGAGGAGCAAGGAGCAATCAGCCCCAGCATTTT,CASSLGGARSNQPQHF
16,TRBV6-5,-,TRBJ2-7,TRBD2,TGTGCCAGCAGTTACATGAGCGGGAGTGGGCCCTACGAGCAGTACTTC,CASSYMSGSGPYEQYF
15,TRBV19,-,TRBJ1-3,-,TGTGCCAGTAGTATTCAGACACAAGCTGGAAACACCATATATTTT,CASSIQTQAGNTIYF
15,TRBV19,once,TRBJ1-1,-,TGTGCCGCTAGGGGAAGGGGCAGCATGAACACTGAAGCTTTCTTT,CAARGRGSMNTEAFF
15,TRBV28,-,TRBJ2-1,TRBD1,TGTGCCAGCAGTCCAGACAGGGATTTTTACAATGAGCAGTTCTTC,CASSPDRDFYNEQFF
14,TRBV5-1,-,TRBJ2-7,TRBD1,TGCGCCAGCAGTACGGGACAGGGATCCTACGAGCAGTACTTC,CASSTGQGSYEQYF
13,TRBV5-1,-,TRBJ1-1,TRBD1,TGCGCCAGCACCTACAGGGGTGGCACTGAAGCTTTCTTT,CASTYRGGTEAFF
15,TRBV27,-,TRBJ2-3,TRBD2,TGTGCCAGCAGTTTGACTAGCGGTCCCACAGATACGCAGTATTTT,CASSLTSGPTDTQYF
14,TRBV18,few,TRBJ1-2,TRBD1,TGTGCCAGCTCCCCGACCCTCGGGGGGACAGGTGGAAACTTC,CASSPTLGGTGGNF
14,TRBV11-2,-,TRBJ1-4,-,TGTGCCAGCTCGAGATACGCAACTAATGAAAAACTGTTTTTT,CASSRYATNEKLFF
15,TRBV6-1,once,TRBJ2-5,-,TGTGCCAGCAGTGACCGTCTGGGCAGGGCAGGGGACCAGTACTTC,CASSDRLGRAGDQYF
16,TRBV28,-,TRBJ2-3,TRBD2,TGTGCCAGCAGTAGGGGGGCGGGAGGACACACAGATACGCAGTATTTT,CASSRGAGGHTDTQYF
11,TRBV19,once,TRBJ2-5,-,TGTGCCAGCGGTCTTCAAGAGACCCAGTACTTC,CASGLQETQYF